The clone carrying this T cell receptor (beta chain) has a count of ten or more. Beta-chain TCR CDR3 regions were amplified from RNA transcripts. First-round RT-PCR relied on HTBI primers, and a second-round multiplex PCR came next. TCRdb processed the multiplex PCR reads anew with MiXCR; each CDR3 protein has one entry. The table has more than 550,000 distinct CDR3 sequences, over 40% seen once. This sample is drawn from a study of Graves' ophthalmopathy and Graves' hyperthyroidism. V trimming: 1 base; J trimming: 4 bases; junction bases outside the gene matches: 9. Germline V lookup: CDR1 MGHDK, CDR2 SYGVNS. This CDR3 has 17 amino acids.

The V and J genes are TRBV25-1 and TRBJ2-5, with 10 bases aligning to TRBD1. The clonotype originates from an adult man with Graves' ophthalmopathy. Sequenced input: peripheral blood. The CDR3 coding sequence is TGTGCCAGCAGTGAATCCCGAAACCGACAGGGGGCAGAGACCCAGTACTTC. The encoded protein is CASSESRNRQGAETQYF.